Below, 8 T cell receptor beta chains from the same sample are listed, as sequenced in a study of early T cells in non-severe SARS-CoV-2 infection. TCRdb reprocessed the 5' RACE reads via MiXCR and lists one record per CDR3 protein. The sample lists about 27,000 distinct CDR3 sequences, approximately 4.1% occurring once. Material: whole blood. These receptors all stem from an adult who was a healthcare worker with PCR-confirmed SARS-CoV-2 infection or an uninfected control (not recorded which).

At least ten counts were recorded for this clonotype. This chain uses TRBV4-3 with TRBJ2-3; D perhaps matches TRBD2 (5 bases). This CDR3 comprises 15 residues. Trimming left V 3 bases short and J 4 bases short, with 14 bases between. Germline CDR1 is LGHNA and CDR2 is YSLEER. The CDR3 region is CASSQDSRPSDTQYF. For the CDR3, the DNA is TGCGCCAGCAGCCAGGACTCGAGGCCTTCAGATACGCAGTATTTT.

In its sample, this clonotype was seen many times. The chain couples TRBV4-1 to TRBJ2-5; D remains ambiguous. V shed 0 bases and J shed 4 bases, with 12 bases lying between them. The CDR3 spans 15 residues. CDR1 and CDR2 from the germline V gene are MGHRA and YSYEKL. The CDR3 region is CASSQDSARLETQYF. DNA of the CDR3: TGCGCCAGCAGCCAAGATTCAGCTAGATTAGAGACCCAGTACTTC.

At least ten counts were recorded for this clonotype. Written as DNA, the CDR3 is TGTGCCAGCAGCTTCATGTGGGGACTAGCGTCTGGGCAGTACTTC. Its protein is CASSFMWGLASGQYF. The chain combines TRBV5-6 with TRBJ2-7, with 10 bases lining up with TRBD2. CDR3 size: 15 residues. CDR1 SGHDT and CDR2 YYEEEE come from the germline V gene. With V trimmed by 2 bases and J by 9 bases, 11 bases remained unmatched.

There are many counts of this clonotype. An end of the junction differs from the germline gene, which may be a read error. The genes are TRBV7-9 and TRBJ2-7; a possible D gene is TRBD1 (6 bases). CDR3 length: 12 residues. In germline, CDR1 is SEHNR, CDR2 FQNEAQ (reference sequence). The CDR3 DNA sequence: TGTGCCAGCAGCTTAGAAGTGGGACACTTATTATTC. It specifies CASSLEVGHLLF.

The rearrangement uses TRBV27 and TRBJ1-1; no firm D call. With 5 bases removed from V and 0 bases from J, the gap between germline ends came to 7 bases. CDR3 length equals 13 residues. Germline loops: CDR1 MNHEY, CDR2 SMNVEV (reference sequence). Here the CDR3 DNA reads TGTGCCAGCAGTGCACAGATGAACACTGAAGCTTTCTTT. Its translation: CASSAQMNTEAFF.

Note on this clonotype: A much larger clone lies a single base off, so this may be a read error. V is TRBV5-1 and J is TRBJ2-5; D uncertain. Germline assignment: CDR1 SGHRS and CDR2 YFSETQ. The CDR3 covers 15 residues. In DNA, the CDR3 is TGCGCCAGCAGTTACCTTCCCGGCAGCCAAGAGACCCAGTGCTTC. This sequence encodes CASSYLPGSQETQCF. The full variable domain, completed using reference TRBV5-1 and TRBJ2-5, is KAGVTQTPRYLIKTRGQQVTLSCSPISGHRSVSWYQQTPGQGLQFLFEYFSETQRNKGNFPGRFSGRQFSNSRSEMNVSTLELGDSALYLCASSYLPGSQETQCFGPGTRLLVL.

The sample holds many counts of this clonotype. This CDR3 reads CASSLLAGAIEKYF. CDR3 sequence (DNA): TGTGCCAGCAGCTTGCTAGCGGGAGCTATTGAGAAGTACTTC. The chain joins TRBV7-2 to TRBJ2-7, with 10 bases identical to TRBD2. CDR1 and CDR2 (germline): SGHTA, FQGNSA. Germline trimming cut 3 bases from V and 11 bases from J; bases unmatched to any gene: 10. This CDR3 contains 14 residues.

This clonotype was detected ten times or more. The rearrangement uses TRBV20-1 and TRBJ1-1, with D uncertain. This CDR3 has 12 amino acids. The V gene lost 7 bases and the J gene lost 1 base, with 10 bases spanning the gap. CDR1 and CDR2 (germline): DFQATT, SNEGSKA (reference sequence). The CDR3 sequence: CSVSGQNTEAFF. In DNA form, the CDR3 reads TGCAGTGTATCCGGCCAGAACACTGAAGCTTTCTTT.